This record concerns one T cell receptor beta chain sequence. The data originate from a study of monozygotic twins with inflammatory bowel disease. The unique tags termed UMIs, each holding a 6-nucleotide sample barcode, were added by means of template switching. TCRdb derives one entry per CDR3 protein from the 5' RACE reads, leaving out DNA. In total, the table holds a few hundred thousand distinct CDR3 sequences. This CDR3 is built from 13 residues. Germline V gene sequence: CDR1 DFQATT, CDR2 SNEGSKA (reference sequence). Sample: blood. This chain uses TRBV20-1 with TRBJ1-4; no DNA is available, so the TRBD1 call from TCRdb remains unchecked. The sequence came from a human donor with ulcerative colitis or Crohn's disease, or a healthy co-twin of an affected twin (not recorded which). CDR3 in amino acids: CSARVPGNEKLFF.